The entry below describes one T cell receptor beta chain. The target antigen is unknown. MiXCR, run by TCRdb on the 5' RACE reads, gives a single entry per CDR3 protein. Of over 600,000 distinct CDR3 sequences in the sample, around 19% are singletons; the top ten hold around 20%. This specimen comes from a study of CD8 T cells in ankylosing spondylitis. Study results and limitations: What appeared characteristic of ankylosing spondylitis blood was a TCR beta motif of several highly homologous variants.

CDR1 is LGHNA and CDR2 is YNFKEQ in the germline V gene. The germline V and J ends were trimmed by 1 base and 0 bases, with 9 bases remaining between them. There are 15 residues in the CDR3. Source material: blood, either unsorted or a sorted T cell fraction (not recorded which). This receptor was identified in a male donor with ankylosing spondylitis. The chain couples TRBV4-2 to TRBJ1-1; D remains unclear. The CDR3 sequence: CASSQGRGLNTEAFF. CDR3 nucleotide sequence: TGTGCCAGCAGCCAAGGGCGGGGATTGAACACTGAAGCTTTCTTT.